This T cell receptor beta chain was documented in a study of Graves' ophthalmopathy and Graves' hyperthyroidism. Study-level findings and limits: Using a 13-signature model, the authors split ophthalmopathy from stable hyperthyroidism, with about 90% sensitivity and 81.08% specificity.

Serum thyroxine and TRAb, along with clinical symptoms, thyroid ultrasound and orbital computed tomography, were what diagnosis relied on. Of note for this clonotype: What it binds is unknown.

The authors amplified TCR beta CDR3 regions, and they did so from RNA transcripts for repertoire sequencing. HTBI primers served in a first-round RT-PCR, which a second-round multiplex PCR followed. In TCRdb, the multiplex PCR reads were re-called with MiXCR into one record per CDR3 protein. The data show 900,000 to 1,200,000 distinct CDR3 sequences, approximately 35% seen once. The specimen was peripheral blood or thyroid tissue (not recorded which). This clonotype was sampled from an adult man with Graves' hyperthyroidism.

The CDR3 region is CASSSEGIRYEQYF. The DNA for the CDR3 is TGCGCCAGCAGCTCCGAGGGGATCCGGTACGAGCAGTACTTC. This chain uses TRBV5-1 with TRBJ2-7; perhaps D is TRBD1 or TRBD2 (5 bases each). The CDR3 runs 14 residues. Deletions cut 3 bases from V and 4 bases from J, with 14 bases between. CDR1 is SGHRS, CDR2 YFSETQ, per germline.